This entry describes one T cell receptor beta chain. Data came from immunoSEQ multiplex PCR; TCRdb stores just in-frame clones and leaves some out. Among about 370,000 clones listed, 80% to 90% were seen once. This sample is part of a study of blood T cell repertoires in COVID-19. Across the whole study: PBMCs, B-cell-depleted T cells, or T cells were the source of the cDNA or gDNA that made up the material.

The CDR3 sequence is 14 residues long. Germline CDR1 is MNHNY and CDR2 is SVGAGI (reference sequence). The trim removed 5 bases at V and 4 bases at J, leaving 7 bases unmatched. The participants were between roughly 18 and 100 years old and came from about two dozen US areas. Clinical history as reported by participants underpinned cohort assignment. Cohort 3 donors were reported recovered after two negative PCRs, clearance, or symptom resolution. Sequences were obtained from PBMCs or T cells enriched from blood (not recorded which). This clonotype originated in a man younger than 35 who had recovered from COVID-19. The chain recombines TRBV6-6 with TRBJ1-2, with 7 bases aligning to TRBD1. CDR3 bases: TGTGCCAGCAGTCGAACAGGGGACGCCTATGGCTACACCTTC. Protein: CASSRTGDAYGYTF.